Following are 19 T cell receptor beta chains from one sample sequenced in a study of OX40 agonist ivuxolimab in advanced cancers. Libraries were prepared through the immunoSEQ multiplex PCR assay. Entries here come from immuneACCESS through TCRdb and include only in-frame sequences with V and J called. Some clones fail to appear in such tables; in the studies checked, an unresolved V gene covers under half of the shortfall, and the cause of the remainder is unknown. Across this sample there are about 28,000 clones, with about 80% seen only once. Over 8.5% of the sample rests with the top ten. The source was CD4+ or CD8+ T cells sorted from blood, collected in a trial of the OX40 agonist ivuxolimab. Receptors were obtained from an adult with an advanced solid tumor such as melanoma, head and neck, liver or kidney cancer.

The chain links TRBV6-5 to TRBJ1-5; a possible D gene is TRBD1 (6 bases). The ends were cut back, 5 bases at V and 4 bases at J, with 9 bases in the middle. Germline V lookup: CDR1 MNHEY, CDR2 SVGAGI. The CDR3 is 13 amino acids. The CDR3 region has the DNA TGTGCCAGCAGTCTCGGGACAAATCAGCCCCAGCATTTT. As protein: CASSLGTNQPQHF.

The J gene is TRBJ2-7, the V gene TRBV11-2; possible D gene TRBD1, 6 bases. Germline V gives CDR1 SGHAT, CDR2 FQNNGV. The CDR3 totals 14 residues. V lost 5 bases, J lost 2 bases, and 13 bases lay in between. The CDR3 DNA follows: TGTGCCAGCAGCGACCGACAGGTCGCCTACGAGCAGTACTTC. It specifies CASSDRQVAYEQYF.

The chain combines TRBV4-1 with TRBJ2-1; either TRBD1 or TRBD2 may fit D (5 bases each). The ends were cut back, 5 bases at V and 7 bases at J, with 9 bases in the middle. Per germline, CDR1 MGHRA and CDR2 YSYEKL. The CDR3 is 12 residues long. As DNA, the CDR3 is TGCGCCAGCAGCAGATGGGGGAATGAGCAGTTCTTC. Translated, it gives CASSRWGNEQFF.

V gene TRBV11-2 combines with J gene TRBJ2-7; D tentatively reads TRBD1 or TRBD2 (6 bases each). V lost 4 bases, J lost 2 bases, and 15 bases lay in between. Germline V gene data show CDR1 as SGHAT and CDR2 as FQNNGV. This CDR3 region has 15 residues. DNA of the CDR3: TGTGCCAGCAGCTCCACCCCCCGGGGGCCCTACGAGCAGTACTTC. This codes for CASSSTPRGPYEQYF.

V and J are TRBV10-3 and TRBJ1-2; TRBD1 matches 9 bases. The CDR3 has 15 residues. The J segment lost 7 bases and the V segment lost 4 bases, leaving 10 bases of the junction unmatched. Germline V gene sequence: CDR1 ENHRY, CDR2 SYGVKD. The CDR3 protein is CAISVHRDRAPGYTF. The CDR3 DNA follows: TGTGCCATCAGTGTCCACCGGGACAGGGCGCCTGGCTACACCTTC.

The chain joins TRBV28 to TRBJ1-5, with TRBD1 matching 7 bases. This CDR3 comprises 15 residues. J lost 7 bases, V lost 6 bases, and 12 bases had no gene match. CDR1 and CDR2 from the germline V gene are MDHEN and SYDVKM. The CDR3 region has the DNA TGTGCCAGCAGCCCCGGACAGGTCGCGGGGCAGCCCCAGCATTTT. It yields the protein CASSPGQVAGQPQHF.

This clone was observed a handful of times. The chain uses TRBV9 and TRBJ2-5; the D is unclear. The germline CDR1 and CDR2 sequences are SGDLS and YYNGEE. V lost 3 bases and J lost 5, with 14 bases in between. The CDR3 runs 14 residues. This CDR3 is CASSAGHRDETQYF. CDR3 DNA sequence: TGTGCCAGCAGCGCCGGGCATAGGGATGAGACCCAGTACTTC. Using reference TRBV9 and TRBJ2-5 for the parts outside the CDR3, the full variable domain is DSGVTQTPKHLITATGQRVTLRCSPRSGDLSVYWYQQSLDQGLQFLIQYYNGEERAKGNILERFSAQQFPDLHSELNLSSLELGDSALYFCASSAGHRDETQYFGPGTRLLVL.

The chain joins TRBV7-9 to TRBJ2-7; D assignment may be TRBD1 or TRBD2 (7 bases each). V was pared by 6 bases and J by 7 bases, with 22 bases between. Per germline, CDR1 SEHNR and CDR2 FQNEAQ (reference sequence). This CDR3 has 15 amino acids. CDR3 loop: CASSIRDSGEGEQYF. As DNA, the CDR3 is TGTGCCAGCAGTATCCGGGACAGCGGGGAGGGTGAGCAGTACTTC. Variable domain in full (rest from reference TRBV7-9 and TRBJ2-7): DTGVSQNPRHKITKRGQNVTFRCDPISEHNRLYWYRQTLGQGPEFLTYFQNEAQLEKSRLLSDRFSAERPKGSFSTLEIQRTEQGDSAMYLCASSIRDSGEGEQYFGPGTRLTVT.

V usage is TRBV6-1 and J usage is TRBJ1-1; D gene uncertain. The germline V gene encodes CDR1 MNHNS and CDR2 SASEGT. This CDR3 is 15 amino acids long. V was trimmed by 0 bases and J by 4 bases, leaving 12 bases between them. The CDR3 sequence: CASSEAGGLITEAFF. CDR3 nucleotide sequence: TGTGCCAGCAGTGAAGCGGGCGGATTAATCACTGAAGCTTTCTTT.

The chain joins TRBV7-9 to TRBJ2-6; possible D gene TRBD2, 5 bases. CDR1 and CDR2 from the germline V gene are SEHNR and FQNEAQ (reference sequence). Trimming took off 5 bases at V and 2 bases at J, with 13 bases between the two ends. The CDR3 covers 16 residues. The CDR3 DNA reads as TGTGCCAGCAGCGCAAGTCACGGGACTGGGGCCAACGTCCTGACTTTC. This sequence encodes CASSASHGTGANVLTF.

CDR3: CASSLAASQLIYGYTF. The CDR3 region has the DNA TGTGCCAGCAGCTTGGCAGCATCCCAGCTGATCTATGGCTACACCTTC. This sequence joins TRBV5-4 and TRBJ1-2, with D hard to call. The CDR3 extends over 16 amino acids. Germline V gene sequence: CDR1 SGHNT, CDR2 YYREEE (reference sequence). The V gene lost 0 bases and the J gene lost 4 bases, with 16 bases spanning the gap.

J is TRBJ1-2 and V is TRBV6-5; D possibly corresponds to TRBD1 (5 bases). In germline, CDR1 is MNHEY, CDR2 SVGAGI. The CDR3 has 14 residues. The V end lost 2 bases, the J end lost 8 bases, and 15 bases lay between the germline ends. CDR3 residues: CASSYSSGLWGYTF. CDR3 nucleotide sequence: TGTGCCAGCAGTTACAGTTCAGGGTTGTGGGGCTACACCTTC.

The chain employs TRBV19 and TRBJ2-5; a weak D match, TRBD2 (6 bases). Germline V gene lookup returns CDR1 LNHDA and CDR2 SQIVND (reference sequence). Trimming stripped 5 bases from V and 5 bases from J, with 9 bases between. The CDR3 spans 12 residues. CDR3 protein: CASSFREETQYF. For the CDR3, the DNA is TGTGCCAGTAGTTTTCGGGAGGAGACCCAGTACTTC. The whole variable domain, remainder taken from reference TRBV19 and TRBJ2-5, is DGGITQSPKYLFRKEGQNVTLSCEQNLNHDAMYWYRQDPGQGLRLIYYSQIVNDFQKGDIAEGYSVSREKKESFPLTVTSAQKNPTAFYLCASSFREETQYFGPGTRLLVL.

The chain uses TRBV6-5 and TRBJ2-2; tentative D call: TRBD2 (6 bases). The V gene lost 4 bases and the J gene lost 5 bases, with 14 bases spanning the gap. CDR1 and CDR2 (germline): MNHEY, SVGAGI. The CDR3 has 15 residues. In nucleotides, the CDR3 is TGTGCCAGCAGTTTGGGACTTAGCCTTACCGGGGAGCTGTTTTTT. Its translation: CASSLGLSLTGELFF.

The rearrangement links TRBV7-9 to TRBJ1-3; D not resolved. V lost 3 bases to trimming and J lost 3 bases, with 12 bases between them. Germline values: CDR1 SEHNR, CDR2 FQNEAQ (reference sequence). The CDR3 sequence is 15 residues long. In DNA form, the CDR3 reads TGTGCCAGCAGCTTCCCACTAGGACTTGGAAACACCATATATTTT. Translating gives CASSFPLGLGNTIYF. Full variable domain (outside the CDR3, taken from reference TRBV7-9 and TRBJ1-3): DTGVSQNPRHKITKRGQNVTFRCDPISEHNRLYWYRQTLGQGPEFLTYFQNEAQLEKSRLLSDRFSAERPKGSFSTLEIQRTEQGDSAMYLCASSFPLGLGNTIYFGEGSWLTVV.

The CDR3 loop is CASSPGPYLDEQFF. CDR3 in DNA: TGTGCCAGCAGCCCCGGGCCCTACTTGGATGAGCAGTTCTTC. This chain joins TRBV7-9 and TRBJ2-1; D gene unclear. V lost 5 bases to trimming and J lost 8 bases, with 16 bases between them. This CDR3 contains 14 residues. Germline V gene sequence: CDR1 SEHNR, CDR2 FQNEAQ (reference sequence).

As DNA, the CDR3 is TGTGCCAGCAGCCCCGGAGGGACAGATAATGAAAAACTGTTTTTT. As protein: CASSPGGTDNEKLFF. V and J are TRBV4-2 and TRBJ1-4; 7 nucleotides agree with TRBD1. Germline V gene lookup returns CDR1 LGHNA and CDR2 YNFKEQ. Unmatched junction bases numbered 6, after V lost 4 bases and J lost 4 bases. CDR3 length: 15 residues.

This chain's CDR3 is CASSLSGAPAGNTIYF. The CDR3 nucleotides are TGTGCCAGCAGCTTATCCGGGGCACCGGCTGGAAACACCATATATTTT. The chain uses TRBV5-6 and TRBJ1-3, with TRBD1 as a possible D gene (5 bases). Trimming removed 2 bases from V and 2 bases from J, with 14 bases in between. Germline V lookup: CDR1 SGHDT, CDR2 YYEEEE. This CDR3 has 16 residues.

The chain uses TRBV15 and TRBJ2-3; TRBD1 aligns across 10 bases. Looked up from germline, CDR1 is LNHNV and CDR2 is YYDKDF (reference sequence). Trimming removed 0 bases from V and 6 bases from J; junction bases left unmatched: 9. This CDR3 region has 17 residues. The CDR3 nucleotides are TGTGCCACCAGCAGAGATTACCGGGACAGGGGCAAGGATACGCAGTATTTT. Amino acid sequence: CATSRDYRDRGKDTQYF.